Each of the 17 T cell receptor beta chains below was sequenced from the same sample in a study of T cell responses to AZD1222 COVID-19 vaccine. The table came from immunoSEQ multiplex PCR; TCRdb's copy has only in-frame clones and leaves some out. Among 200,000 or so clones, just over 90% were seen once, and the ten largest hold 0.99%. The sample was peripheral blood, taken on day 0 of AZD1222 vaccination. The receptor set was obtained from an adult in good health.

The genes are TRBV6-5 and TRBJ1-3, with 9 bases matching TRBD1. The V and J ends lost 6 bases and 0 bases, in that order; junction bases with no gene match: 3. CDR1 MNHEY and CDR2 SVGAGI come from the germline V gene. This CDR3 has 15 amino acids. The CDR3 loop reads CASRDRGFSGNTIYF. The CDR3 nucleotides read TGTGCCAGCAGGGACAGGGGATTCTCTGGAAACACCATATATTTT.

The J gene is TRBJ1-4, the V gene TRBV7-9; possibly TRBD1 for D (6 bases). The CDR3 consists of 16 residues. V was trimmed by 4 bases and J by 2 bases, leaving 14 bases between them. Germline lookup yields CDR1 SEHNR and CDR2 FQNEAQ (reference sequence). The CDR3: CASSYLDSPTNEKLFF. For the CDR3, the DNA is TGTGCCAGCAGCTACCTGGACAGTCCCACTAATGAAAAACTGTTTTTT.

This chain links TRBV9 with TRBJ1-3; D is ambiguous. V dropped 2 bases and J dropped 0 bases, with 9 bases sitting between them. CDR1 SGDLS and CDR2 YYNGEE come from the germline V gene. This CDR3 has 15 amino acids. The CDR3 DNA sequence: TGTGCCAGCAGCGTGGAGATGGTCTCTGGAAACACCATATATTTT. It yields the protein CASSVEMVSGNTIYF.

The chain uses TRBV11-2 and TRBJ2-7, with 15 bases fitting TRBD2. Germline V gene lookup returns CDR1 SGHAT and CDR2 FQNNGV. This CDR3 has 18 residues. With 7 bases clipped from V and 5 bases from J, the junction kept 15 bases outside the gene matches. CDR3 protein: CASTPGTSGRIYADEQYF. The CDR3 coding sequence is TGTGCCAGCACACCCGGGACTAGCGGGAGGATCTATGCCGACGAGCAGTACTTC.

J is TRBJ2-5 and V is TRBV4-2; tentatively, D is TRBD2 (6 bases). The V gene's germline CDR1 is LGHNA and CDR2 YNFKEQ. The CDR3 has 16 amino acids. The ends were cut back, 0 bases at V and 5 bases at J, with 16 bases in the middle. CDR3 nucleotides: TGTGCCAGCAGCCAAGATCCGGGAGCCGATTGGGAGACCCAGTACTTC. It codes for CASSQDPGADWETQYF.

CDR3 nucleotide sequence: TGTGCCAGCAGGCCCACTCCCAGCGGGAGGGCGGGTTACGAGCAGTACTTC. Amino acids: CASRPTPSGRAGYEQYF. The chain recombines TRBV7-3 with TRBJ2-7; 10 bases align to TRBD2. This CDR3 has 17 amino acids. V lost 6 bases to trimming and J lost 4 bases; unmatched junction nucleotides: 15. Germline V gene data show CDR1 as SGHTA and CDR2 as FQGTGA. The variable domain in full, with the rest retrieved from reference TRBV7-3 and TRBJ2-7, is GAGVSQTPSNKVTEKGKYVELRCDPISGHTALYWYRQSLGQGPEFLIYFQGTGAADDSGLPNDRFFAVRPEGSVSTLKIQRTERGDSAVYLCASRPTPSGRAGYEQYFGPGTRLTVT.

The CDR3 nucleotides read TGTGCCAGTAGTATTTTCGGGGATAATCAGCCCCAGCATTTT. Amino acids: CASSIFGDNQPQHF. The J gene is TRBJ1-5, the V gene TRBV19; D ambiguous. CDR3 length: 14 residues. The germline V and J ends were trimmed by 3 bases and 4 bases, with 10 bases remaining between them. Looked up from germline, CDR1 is LNHDA and CDR2 is SQIVND (reference sequence).

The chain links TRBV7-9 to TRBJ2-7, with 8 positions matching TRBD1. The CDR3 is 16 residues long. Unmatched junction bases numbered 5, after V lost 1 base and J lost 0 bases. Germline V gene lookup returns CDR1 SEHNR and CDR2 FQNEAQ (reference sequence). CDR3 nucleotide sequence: TGTGCCAGCAGCTTAGATGGGACAGGCGTCTCCTACGAGCAGTACTTC. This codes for CASSLDGTGVSYEQYF.

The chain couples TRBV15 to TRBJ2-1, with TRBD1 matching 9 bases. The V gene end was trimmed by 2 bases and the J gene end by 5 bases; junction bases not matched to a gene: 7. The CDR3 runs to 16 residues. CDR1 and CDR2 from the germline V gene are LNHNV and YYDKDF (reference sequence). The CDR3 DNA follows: TGTGCCACCAGCAGAAAGGACAGGGGCCCCGACAATGAGCAGTTCTTC. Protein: CATSRKDRGPDNEQFF.

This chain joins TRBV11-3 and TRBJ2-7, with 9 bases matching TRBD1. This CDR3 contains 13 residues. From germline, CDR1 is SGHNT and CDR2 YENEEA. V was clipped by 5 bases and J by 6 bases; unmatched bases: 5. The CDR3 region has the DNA TGTGCCAGCAGCCCAAGGGGACAGGGCGAGCAGTACTTC. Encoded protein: CASSPRGQGEQYF.

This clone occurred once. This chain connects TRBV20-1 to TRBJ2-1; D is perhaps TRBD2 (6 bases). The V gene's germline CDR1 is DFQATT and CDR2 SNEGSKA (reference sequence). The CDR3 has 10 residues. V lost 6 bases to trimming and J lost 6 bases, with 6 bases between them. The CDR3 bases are TGCAGTGCGGGGGGCAATGAGCAGTTCTTC. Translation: CSAGGNEQFF.

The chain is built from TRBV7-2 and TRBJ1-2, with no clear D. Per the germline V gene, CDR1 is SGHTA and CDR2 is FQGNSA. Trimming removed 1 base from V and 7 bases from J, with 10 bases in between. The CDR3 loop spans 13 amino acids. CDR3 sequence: CASSLVPSGGYTF. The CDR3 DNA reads TGTGCCAGCAGCTTAGTCCCCTCGGGTGGCTACACCTTC.

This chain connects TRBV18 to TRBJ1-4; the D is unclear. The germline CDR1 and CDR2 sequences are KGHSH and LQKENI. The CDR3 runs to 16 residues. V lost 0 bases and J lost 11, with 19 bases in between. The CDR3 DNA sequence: TGTGCCAGCTCACCACCCGTCGGTCAAACGCAAAGGAAACTGTTTTTT. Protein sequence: CASSPPVGQTQRKLFF.

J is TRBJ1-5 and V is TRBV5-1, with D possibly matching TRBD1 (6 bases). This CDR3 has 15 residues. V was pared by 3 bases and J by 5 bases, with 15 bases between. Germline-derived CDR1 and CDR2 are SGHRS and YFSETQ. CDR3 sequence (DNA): TGCGCCAGCAGCTCGGGAACAGGGACCCATCAGCCCCAGCATTTT. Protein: CASSSGTGTHQPQHF.

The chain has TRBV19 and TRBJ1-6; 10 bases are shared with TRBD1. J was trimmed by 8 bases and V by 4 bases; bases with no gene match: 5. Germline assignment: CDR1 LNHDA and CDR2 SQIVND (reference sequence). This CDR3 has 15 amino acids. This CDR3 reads CASSSRDRGYSPLHF. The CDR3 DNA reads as TGTGCCAGTAGTAGCCGGGACAGGGGTTATTCACCCCTCCACTTT.

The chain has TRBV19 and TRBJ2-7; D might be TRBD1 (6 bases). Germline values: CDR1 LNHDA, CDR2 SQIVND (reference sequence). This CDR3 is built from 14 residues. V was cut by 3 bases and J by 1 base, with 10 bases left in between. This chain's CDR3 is CASSMPGVSYEQYF. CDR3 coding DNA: TGTGCCAGTAGTATGCCAGGGGTATCCTACGAGCAGTACTTC.

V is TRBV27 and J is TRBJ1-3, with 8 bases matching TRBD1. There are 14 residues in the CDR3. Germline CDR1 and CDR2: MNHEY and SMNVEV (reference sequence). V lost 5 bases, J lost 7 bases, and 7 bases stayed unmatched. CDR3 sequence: CASSPQTGANTIYF. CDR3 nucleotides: TGTGCCAGCAGTCCCCAGACAGGGGCGAACACCATATATTTT.